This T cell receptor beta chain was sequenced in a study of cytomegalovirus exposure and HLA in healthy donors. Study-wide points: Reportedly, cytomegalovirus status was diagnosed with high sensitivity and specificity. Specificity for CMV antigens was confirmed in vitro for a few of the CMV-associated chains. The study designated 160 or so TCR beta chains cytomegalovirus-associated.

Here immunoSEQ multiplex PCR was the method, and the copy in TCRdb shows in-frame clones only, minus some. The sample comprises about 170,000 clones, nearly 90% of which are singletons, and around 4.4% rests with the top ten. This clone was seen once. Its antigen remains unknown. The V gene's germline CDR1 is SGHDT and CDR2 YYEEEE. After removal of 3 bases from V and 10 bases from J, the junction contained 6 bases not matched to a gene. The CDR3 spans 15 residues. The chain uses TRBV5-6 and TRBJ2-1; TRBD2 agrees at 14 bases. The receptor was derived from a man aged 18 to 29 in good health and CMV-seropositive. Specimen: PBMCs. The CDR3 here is CASSWGLAGAKEQFF. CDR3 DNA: TGTGCCAGCAGCTGGGGACTAGCGGGAGCCAAAGAGCAGTTCTTC.